This T cell receptor beta chain was captured by sequencing in a study of T-cell memory formation after mild COVID-19. Study-wide results and limits: Memory cells collected pre-infection included some clones that later responded, suggesting cross-reactive memory joined.

TCRdb reprocessed the 5' RACE reads via MiXCR and lists one record per CDR3 protein. The profile shows more than 200,000 distinct CDR3 sequences, 16% of them singletons. Germline V CDR1 and CDR2: LNHNV, YYDKDF (reference sequence). This CDR3 has 13 residues. The ends were cut back, 6 bases at V and 7 bases at J, with 10 bases in the middle. This clonotype has just a few counts. Its antigen is undetermined. Sequencing used PBMCs or a T cell subset sorted from them (not recorded which). The chain couples TRBV15 to TRBJ1-6; the D gene is possibly TRBD1 (5 bases). The origin of this receptor is a man in his late teens or twenties who had mild COVID-19 (a few samples of this study predate the infection). Cell type and time point are not known. The CDR3 DNA follows: TGTGCCACCAGAAGAAGACAGAATTCACCCCTCCACTTT. As protein: CATRRRQNSPLHF.